This T cell receptor beta chain appears in the sequencing data of a study of T-cell memory formation after mild COVID-19 (dated by TCRdb to the early 2020s). Regarding the complete study: Most TCR sequence clusters were specific to one of the two donors. T-cell clones expanding and contracting after mild COVID-19 in a couple of donors were tracked by longitudinal TCRalpha and TCRbeta repertoire sequencing. Two young, previously healthy adult volunteers made up the cohort, one male and one female. Broader findings and caveats from the paper: From day 15 to 85, contracting clones showed balanced CD4/CD8 phenotypes, whereas a second wave of clones that expanded from day 15 to 37 leaned towards CD4+. Contracting CD4+ clones turned up mainly in the CM and EM memory subsets, whereas EMRA was where CD8+ clones were enriched. Only a couple of mild cases were covered in the study, and larger cohorts including severe cases with pre-infection samples were considered necessary. The detection of some responding clones in pre-infection memory suggests that pre-existing cross-reactive memory T cells joined the SARS-CoV-2 response. The second-wave clones that peaked on day 37 were not confirmed to be SARS-CoV-2 specific.

The CDR3 starts with the cysteine, ends with the phenylalanine, and has 16 residues. The entry retains the CDR3 DNA only, 48 bases that are in frame from base 1. The germline V gene (reference sequence) yields MNHNY for CDR1 and SVGAGI for CDR2. V loses 4 bases of germline sequence and J loses 3 bases, and the interval between the two ends is 16 bases. The reads were generated on an Illumina NovaSeq 6000. cDNA libraries for TCRalpha and TCRbeta were prepared by 5'RACE using constant-segment primers, with sample barcodes and unique molecular identifiers added. RNA was extracted from every sample with Trizol reagent. Libraries were amplified in two PCR steps, with a second sample barcode and Illumina TruSeq adapters added in the second step. Sequencing of libraries was performed on an Illumina NovaSeq with 2 x 150 bp paired-end reads. In the original analysis: Demultiplexing of reads and collapsing into UMI-guided consensus sequences were performed with migec v1.2.7. Using mixcr v2.1.11, UMI consensuses were aligned to TRA and TRB V and J templates and then assembled into clonotypes. A clonotype was counted as expanded or contracted only if both edgeR and NoisET called the change significant, with noise models trained on biological replicates. For edgeR calls, the cutoffs were a false discovery rate-adjusted p below 0.01 and a log2 fold-change threshold of 1. PCA with hierarchical clustering of max-normalized trajectories of the 1000 most abundant clonotypes was used as exploratory dynamics analysis. Each responding clone was given a CD4 or CD8 phenotype based on the CD4+ and CD8+ repertoires, which had been sequenced separately. TCRdb applied fastp at Q25 and MiXCR to the public reads, then kept only in-frame beta chains. Every CDR3 protein is listed once, alongside the most common genes and DNA of its rows. These V and J calls are TCRdb output, not the study's own analysis. This sample has 130,000 to 150,000 distinct CDR3 sequences in its table, and 15% to 20% of those were observed once. The top ten clones comprise 2% to 2.5% of the sample.

PBMCs were isolated by Ficoll-Paque density gradient centrifugation. In the case of this clonotype: This receptor's antigen is unknown. No per-base quality is available; no much larger clone lies one base away.

This clonotype originated in an adult woman who had mild COVID-19 (a few samples of this study predate the infection). The sample titles of this study are shuffled in the database, so cell type and time point are left out; the donor was told from shared clones. The sequence joins TRBV6-6 to TRBJ2-1, with TRBD2 perhaps the D gene, on 9 matching bases. Sequenced material: PBMCs or a T cell subset sorted from them (not recorded which). The CDR3 in this case is CASSSPSGTGYNEQFF. At the DNA level, the sequence is TGTGCCAGCAGTTCGCCTAGCGGGACAGGCTACAATGAGCAGTTCTTC.